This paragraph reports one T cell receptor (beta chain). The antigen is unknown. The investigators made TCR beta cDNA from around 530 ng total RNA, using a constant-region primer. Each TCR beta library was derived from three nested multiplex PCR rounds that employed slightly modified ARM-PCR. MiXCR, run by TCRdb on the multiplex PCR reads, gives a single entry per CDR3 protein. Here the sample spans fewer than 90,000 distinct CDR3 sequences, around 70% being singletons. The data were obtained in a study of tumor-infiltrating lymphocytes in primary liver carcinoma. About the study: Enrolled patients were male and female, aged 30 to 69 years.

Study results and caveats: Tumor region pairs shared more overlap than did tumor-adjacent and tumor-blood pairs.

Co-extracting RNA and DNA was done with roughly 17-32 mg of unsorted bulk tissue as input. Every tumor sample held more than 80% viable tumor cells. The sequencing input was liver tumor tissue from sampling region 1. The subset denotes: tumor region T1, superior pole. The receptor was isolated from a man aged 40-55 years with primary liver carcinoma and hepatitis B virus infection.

The CDR3 DNA reads as TGTGCCAACAGACCACCGGACAGGGAAGAAAATTCACCCCTCCACTTT. It yields the protein CANRPPDREENSPLHF. V gene TRBV6-6 combines with J gene TRBJ1-6; TRBD1 matches 8 bases. Trimming at V came to 10 bases and at J to 7 bases, leaving 15 bases not matched to a gene. The germline V gene encodes CDR1 MNHNY and CDR2 SVGAGI (reference sequence). The CDR3 runs to 16 residues.